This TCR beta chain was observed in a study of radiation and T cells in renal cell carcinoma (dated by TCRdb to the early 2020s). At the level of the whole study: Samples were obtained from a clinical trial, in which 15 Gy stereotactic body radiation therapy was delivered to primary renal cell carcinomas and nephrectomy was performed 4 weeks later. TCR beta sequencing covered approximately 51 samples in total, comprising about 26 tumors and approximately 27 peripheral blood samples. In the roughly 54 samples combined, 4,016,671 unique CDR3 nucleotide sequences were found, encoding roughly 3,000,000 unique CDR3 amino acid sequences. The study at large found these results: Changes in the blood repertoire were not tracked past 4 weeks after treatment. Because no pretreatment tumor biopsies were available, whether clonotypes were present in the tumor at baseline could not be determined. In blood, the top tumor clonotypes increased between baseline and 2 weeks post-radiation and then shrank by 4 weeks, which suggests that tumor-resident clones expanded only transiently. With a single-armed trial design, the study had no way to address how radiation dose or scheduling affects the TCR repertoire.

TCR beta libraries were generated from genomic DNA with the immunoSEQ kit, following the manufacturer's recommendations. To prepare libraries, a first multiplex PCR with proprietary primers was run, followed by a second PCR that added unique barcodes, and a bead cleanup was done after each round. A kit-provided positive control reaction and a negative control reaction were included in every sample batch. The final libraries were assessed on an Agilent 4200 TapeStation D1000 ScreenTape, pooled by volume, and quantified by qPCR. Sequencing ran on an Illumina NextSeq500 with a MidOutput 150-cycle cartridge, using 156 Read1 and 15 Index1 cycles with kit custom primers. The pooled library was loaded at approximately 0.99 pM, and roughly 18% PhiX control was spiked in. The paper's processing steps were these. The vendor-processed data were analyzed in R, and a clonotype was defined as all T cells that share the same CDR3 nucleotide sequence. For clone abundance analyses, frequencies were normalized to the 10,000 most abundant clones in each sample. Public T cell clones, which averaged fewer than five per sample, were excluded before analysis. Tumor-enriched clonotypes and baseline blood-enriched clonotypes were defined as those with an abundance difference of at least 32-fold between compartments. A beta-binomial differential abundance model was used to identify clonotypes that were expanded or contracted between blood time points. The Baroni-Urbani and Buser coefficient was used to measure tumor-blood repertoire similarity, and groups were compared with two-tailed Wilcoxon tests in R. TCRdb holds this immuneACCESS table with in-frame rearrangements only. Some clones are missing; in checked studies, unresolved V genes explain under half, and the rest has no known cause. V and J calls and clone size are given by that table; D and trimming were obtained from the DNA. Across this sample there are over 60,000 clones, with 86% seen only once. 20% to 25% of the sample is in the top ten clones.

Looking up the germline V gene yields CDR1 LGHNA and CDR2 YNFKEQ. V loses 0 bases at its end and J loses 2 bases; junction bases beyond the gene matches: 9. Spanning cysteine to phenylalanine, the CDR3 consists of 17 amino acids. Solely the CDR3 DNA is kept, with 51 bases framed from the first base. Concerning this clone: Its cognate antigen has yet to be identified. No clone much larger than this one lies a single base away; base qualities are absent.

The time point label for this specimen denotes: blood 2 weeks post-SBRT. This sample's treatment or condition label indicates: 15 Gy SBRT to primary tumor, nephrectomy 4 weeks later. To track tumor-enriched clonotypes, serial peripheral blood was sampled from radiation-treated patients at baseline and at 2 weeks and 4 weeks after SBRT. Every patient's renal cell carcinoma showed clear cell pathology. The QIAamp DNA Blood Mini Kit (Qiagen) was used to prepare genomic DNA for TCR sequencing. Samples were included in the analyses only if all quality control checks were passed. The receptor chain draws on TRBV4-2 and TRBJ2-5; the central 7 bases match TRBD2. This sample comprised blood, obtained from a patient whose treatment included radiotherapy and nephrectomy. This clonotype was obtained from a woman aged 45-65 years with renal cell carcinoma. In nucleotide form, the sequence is TGTGCCAGCAGCCAAGAGCCCAGCGGGGACGGGCAAGAGACCCAGTACTTC. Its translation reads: CASSQEPSGDGQETQYF.